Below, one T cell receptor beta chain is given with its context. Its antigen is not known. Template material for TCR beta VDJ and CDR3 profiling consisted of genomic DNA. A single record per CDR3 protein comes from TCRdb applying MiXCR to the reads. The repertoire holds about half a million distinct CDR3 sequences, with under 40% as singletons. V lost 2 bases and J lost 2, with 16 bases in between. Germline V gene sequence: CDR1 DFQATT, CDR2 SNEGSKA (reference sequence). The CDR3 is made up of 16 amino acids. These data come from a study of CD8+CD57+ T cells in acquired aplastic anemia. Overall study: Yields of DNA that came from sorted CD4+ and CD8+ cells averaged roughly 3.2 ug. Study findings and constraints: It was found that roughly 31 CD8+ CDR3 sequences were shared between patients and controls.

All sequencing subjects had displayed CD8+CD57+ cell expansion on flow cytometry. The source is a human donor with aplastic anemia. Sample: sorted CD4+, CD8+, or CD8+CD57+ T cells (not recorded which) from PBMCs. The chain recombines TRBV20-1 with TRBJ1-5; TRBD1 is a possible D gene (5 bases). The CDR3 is CSARNLRDLGNQPQHF. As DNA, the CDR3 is TGCAGTGCTAGAAACCTCAGGGATTTGGGCAATCAGCCCCAGCATTTT.